This TCR beta chain was sequenced during a study of control samples from healthy donors and cancer patients. CDR1 is MNHNS and CDR2 is SASEGT in the germline V gene. The germline V and J ends were trimmed by 3 bases and 4 bases, with 12 bases remaining between them. CDR3 length equals 14 residues. TCRdb's copy holds only in-frame clones and misses some; the assay was immunoSEQ multiplex PCR. This sample yields 100,000 to 150,000 clones, of which roughly 89% are seen a single time; approximately 8% belongs to the top ten. Sequenced material: PBMCs. The chain joins TRBV6-1 to TRBJ2-5; D possibly uses TRBD1 or TRBD2 (5 bases each). This TCR was recovered from a man aged 45-65 years with head and neck cancer. The CDR3, as DNA: TGTGCCAGCAGTGATACCGGGACCGGAGAGACCCAGTACTTC. Encoded protein: CASSDTGTGETQYF.